The 23 T cell receptor beta chains below all came from one sample that was sequenced in a study of blood T cell repertoires in COVID-19. TCRdb keeps only in-frame clones here, not all; method: immunoSEQ multiplex PCR. Found here are around 26,000 clones, about 90% of them singletons; the top ten hold under 3.5%. Sequencing input: peripheral blood. Receptor source: a human donor in a cohort sampled during active COVID-19.

The chain uses TRBV25-1 and TRBJ2-5; tentative D call: TRBD2 (6 bases). The V end was cut by 6 bases, the J end by 2 bases, with 13 bases between. The germline V gene encodes CDR1 MGHDK and CDR2 SYGVNS. CDR3 size: 14 residues. CDR3 sequence: CASSGTGVQETQYF. The CDR3 nucleotides read TGTGCCAGCAGCGGAACGGGGGTGCAAGAGACCCAGTACTTC.

CDR3 protein: CASRGETDTQYF. The CDR3 DNA is TGTGCCAGCAGGGGCGAGACAGATACGCAGTATTTT. The rearrangement joins TRBV2 to TRBJ2-3; D not resolved. The germline V and J ends were trimmed by 6 bases and 3 bases, with 7 bases remaining between them. There are 12 residues in the CDR3. Germline CDR1 and CDR2: SNHLY and FYNNEI.

This chain links TRBV7-3 with TRBJ1-2; 9 nucleotides agree with TRBD1. The CDR3 has 16 residues. Germline V lookup: CDR1 SGHTA, CDR2 FQGTGA. Trimming at V came to 5 bases and at J to 4 bases, leaving 11 bases not matched to a gene. The CDR3 DNA follows: TGTGCCAGCAGCCTTACAGGGGGCCCGGCTATCTATGGCTACACCTTC. Protein product: CASSLTGGPAIYGYTF.

The V call is TRBV27, the J call TRBJ1-2; TRBD1 matches at 7 bases. This CDR3 region has 14 residues. CDR1 and CDR2 (germline): MNHEY, SMNVEV (reference sequence). Trimming cost V 6 bases and J 2 bases; bases outside gene matches: 6. Written as DNA, the CDR3 is TGTGCCAGCAGATATGCAGGGGGGAACTATGGCTACACCTTC. As protein: CASRYAGGNYGYTF.

The chain joins TRBV7-9 to TRBJ2-5; 11 bases match TRBD2. J was trimmed by 2 bases and V by 5 bases; bases with no gene match: 4. CDR1 is SEHNR, CDR2 FQNEAQ, per germline (reference sequence). The CDR3 runs to 15 residues. This CDR3 is CASSQGLAEQETQYF. The DNA for the CDR3 is TGTGCCAGCAGCCAGGGACTAGCGGAACAAGAGACCCAGTACTTC.

This clone was counted once. V usage is TRBV5-1 and J usage is TRBJ1-1, with D possibly being TRBD1 (6 bases). V lost 9 bases and J lost 1, with 16 bases in between. Germline V gives CDR1 SGHRS, CDR2 YFSETQ. The CDR3 has 14 residues. The CDR3 loop is CATSPGGPNTEAFF. Written as DNA, the CDR3 is TGCGCCACCAGTCCGGGGGGCCCGAACACTGAAGCTTTCTTT.

By share, this clone counts as medium-sized. The chain recombines TRBV11-2 with TRBJ2-6; tentatively, D is TRBD1 (6 bases). The V gene lost 4 bases and the J gene lost 1 base, with 14 bases spanning the gap. This CDR3 contains 17 residues. Looked up from germline, CDR1 is SGHAT and CDR2 is FQNNGV. CDR3 in amino acids: CASSSQAGQSGANVLTF. CDR3 DNA sequence: TGTGCCAGCAGCTCCCAGGCAGGACAGTCTGGGGCCAACGTCCTGACTTTC.

CDR3 DNA sequence: TGTGCCAGCAGTTCCCCTCGGGTCCAGTCCTACAATGAGCAGTTCTTC. Encoded protein: CASSSPRVQSYNEQFF. The rearrangement joins TRBV6-2 or TRBV6-3 to TRBJ2-1; D is uncertain. CDR3 length equals 16 residues. CDR1 is MNHEY, CDR2 SVGEGT, per germline. The ends were cut back, 4 bases at V and 1 base at J, with 14 bases in the middle.

The chain carries TRBV5-1 and TRBJ1-5; D gene uncertain. Per the germline V gene, CDR1 is SGHRS and CDR2 is YFSETQ. The CDR3 length is 13 residues. Trimming shortened V by 5 bases and J by 4 bases, and 10 bases separated the two germline ends. In nucleotides, the CDR3 is TGCGCCAGCAGTTTTGACGGGAATCAGCCCCAGCATTTT. Translation: CASSFDGNQPQHF.

The chain has TRBV27 and TRBJ1-1; D call uncertain. V was pared by 3 bases and J by 5 bases, with 10 bases between. CDR3 length: 13 residues. Germline V gene data show CDR1 as MNHEY and CDR2 as SMNVEV (reference sequence). The CDR3 sequence is CASSLVRGTEAFF. The CDR3 nucleotides read TGTGCCAGCAGTTTGGTCCGAGGAACTGAAGCTTTCTTT.

This clone has only one observation. The rearrangement joins TRBV10-3 to TRBJ2-7; a possible D gene is TRBD2 (5 bases). CDR3 length equals 14 residues. Trimming removed 10 bases at V and 0 bases at J, with 16 bases between. The germline CDR1 and CDR2 sequences are ENHRY and SYGVKD. CDR3: CASAFPGSSYEQYF. The CDR3 nucleotides read TGTGCCAGCGCCTTTCCGGGGAGCTCCTACGAGCAGTACTTC.

The chain has TRBV6-5 and TRBJ1-6; the D gene is possibly TRBD1 (6 bases). There are 14 residues in the CDR3. Germline V gene sequence: CDR1 MNHEY, CDR2 SVGAGI. V was cut by 6 bases and J by 7 bases, with 13 bases left in between. The CDR3 reads CASSPPGENSPLHF. CDR3 nucleotide sequence: TGTGCCAGCAGCCCCCCAGGGGAAAATTCACCCCTCCACTTT.

The J gene is TRBJ2-7, the V gene TRBV7-2; D is possibly TRBD1 (6 bases). CDR1 and CDR2 from the germline V gene are SGHTA and FQGNSA. Deletions cut 6 bases from V and 2 bases from J, with 14 bases between. The CDR3 runs to 14 residues. CDR3 residues: CASSQTTGPYEQYF. CDR3 sequence (DNA): TGTGCCAGCAGTCAAACCACAGGGCCCTACGAGCAGTACTTC.

This clone appeared a single time. The chain employs TRBV10-3 and TRBJ2-7, with 8 bases that match TRBD2. With 6 bases clipped from V and 4 bases from J, the junction kept 5 bases outside the gene matches. This CDR3 has 13 residues. Germline V lookup: CDR1 ENHRY, CDR2 SYGVKD. DNA of the CDR3: TGTGCCATCAGCTCGAGCGGGGGTTACGAGCAGTACTTC. Its protein is CAISSSGGYEQYF.

This chain uses TRBV5-1 with TRBJ2-5; D is unresolved. Trimming pared 0 bases from V and 4 bases from J, leaving 7 bases between. The CDR3 has 13 residues. CDR1 and CDR2 from the germline V gene are SGHRS and YFSETQ. In DNA form, the CDR3 reads TGCGCCAGCAGCTTGGCAGGCCCAGAGACCCAGTACTTC. This sequence encodes CASSLAGPETQYF.

The chain links TRBV5-4 to TRBJ2-1; TRBD2 matches at 7 bases. V lost 0 bases to trimming and J lost 8 bases; unmatched junction nucleotides: 5. The CDR3 runs 14 residues. Germline CDR1 reads SGHNT; CDR2 reads YYREEE (reference sequence). CDR3 in DNA: TGTGCCAGCAGCTTGGTTAGCGGGCGAGATGAGCAGTTCTTC. It translates to CASSLVSGRDEQFF.

The chain employs TRBV5-1 and TRBJ2-7, with 9 bases fitting TRBD1. The CDR3 runs 14 residues. Per the germline V gene, CDR1 is SGHRS and CDR2 is YFSETQ. With 3 bases clipped from V and 5 bases from J, the junction kept 6 bases outside the gene matches. The CDR3 loop is CASSSTTGGDEQYF. For the CDR3, the DNA is TGCGCCAGCAGCTCCACAACAGGGGGCGACGAGCAGTACTTC.

The gene calls are TRBV11-2 and TRBJ1-1; D gene unclear. The CDR3 sequence is 15 residues long. The germline V gene has CDR1 SGHAT and CDR2 FQNNGV. Trimming cost V 0 bases and J 4 bases, with 12 bases left between them. Here the CDR3 reads CASSLDPAGRTEAFF. DNA of the CDR3: TGTGCCAGCAGCTTAGATCCGGCAGGTCGCACTGAAGCTTTCTTT.

V is TRBV7-2 and J is TRBJ2-5; TRBD2 matches at 13 bases. Germline trimming cut 3 bases from V and 5 bases from J; bases unmatched to any gene: 12. This CDR3 is 18 amino acids long. CDR1 and CDR2 (germline): SGHTA, FQGNSA. In DNA form, the CDR3 reads TGTGCCAGCAGCTTCAGACTAGCGGGGGGTACTTTAGGGGAGACCCAGTACTTC. Protein: CASSFRLAGGTLGETQYF.

The chain recombines TRBV4-1 with TRBJ1-1; 10 bases fit TRBD1. Germline loops: CDR1 MGHRA, CDR2 YSYEKL. Trimming took 1 base from V and 12 from J; bases not matched to a gene: 11. The CDR3 loop spans 15 amino acids. CDR3 bases: TGCGCCAGCAGCCAAGCGCGACAGGGGGCAGGAAGAACTTTCTTT. It translates to CASSQARQGAGRTFF.

V is TRBV9 and J is TRBJ1-6, with D unclear. CDR3 length: 13 amino acids. V was pared by 0 bases and J by 15 bases, with 13 bases between. Germline V lookup: CDR1 SGDLS, CDR2 YYNGEE. In DNA, the CDR3 is TGTGCCAGCAGCGTAGGCCCGGACTCTTTCCTCCACTTT. Translation gives CASSVGPDSFLHF.

In its sample, this clone was seen once. This sequence joins TRBV5-4 and TRBJ2-2; a weak D match, TRBD1 (6 bases). The CDR3 is 18 residues long. Germline CDR1 is SGHNT and CDR2 is YYREEE (reference sequence). Trimming shortened V by 1 base and J by 5 bases, and 21 bases separated the two germline ends. The CDR3 nucleotides read TGTGCCAGCAGCTTGAGGCGCGGCAGGGGCTCTGGTACCGGGGAGCTGTTTTTT. Its translation: CASSLRRGRGSGTGELFF.

This clone was seen a few times. The rearrangement uses TRBV29-1 and TRBJ1-2; D not resolved. The germline V gene encodes CDR1 SQVTM and CDR2 ANQGSEA. The CDR3 runs 12 residues. Trimming took off 4 bases at V and 0 bases at J, with 6 bases between the two ends. CDR3 DNA: TGCAGCGTTGTCTCAGCTAACTATGGCTACACCTTC. This codes for CSVVSANYGYTF.